The subject of this entry is one TCR beta chain. Antigen unknown. The sample belongs to a study of cytomegalovirus exposure and HLA in healthy donors. Overall study results and limits: DRB1 showed the most TCR associations and HLA-C the fewest in a later analysis, as rates varied by HLA locus.

Both 60 Vbeta primers and 13 Jbeta primers went into the PCR. The data were produced by immunoSEQ multiplex PCR, yet TCRdb's version contains in-frame clones alone and is incomplete. Seen here are under 200,000 clones, about 80% observed once, and the top ten hold roughly 1.2%. CDR3 length: 16 amino acids. Trimming cost V 0 bases and J 6 bases, with 17 bases left between them. Germline-derived CDR1 and CDR2 are SGHRS and YFSETQ. This receptor was identified in a woman aged 45-65 years in good health and CMV-seronegative. The chain employs TRBV5-1 and TRBJ2-3; TRBD2 is a possible D gene (7 bases). Sequencing was performed on PBMCs. The CDR3 loop is CASSLGPSGGGDTQYF. The CDR3 region has the DNA TGCGCCAGCAGCTTGGGGCCTAGCGGAGGGGGGGATACGCAGTATTTT. The full variable domain, its missing parts supplied by reference TRBV5-1 and TRBJ2-3, is KAGVTQTPRYLIKTRGQQVTLSCSPISGHRSVSWYQQTPGQGLQFLFEYFSETQRNKGNFPGRFSGRQFSNSRSEMNVSTLELGDSALYLCASSLGPSGGGDTQYFGPGTRLTVL.